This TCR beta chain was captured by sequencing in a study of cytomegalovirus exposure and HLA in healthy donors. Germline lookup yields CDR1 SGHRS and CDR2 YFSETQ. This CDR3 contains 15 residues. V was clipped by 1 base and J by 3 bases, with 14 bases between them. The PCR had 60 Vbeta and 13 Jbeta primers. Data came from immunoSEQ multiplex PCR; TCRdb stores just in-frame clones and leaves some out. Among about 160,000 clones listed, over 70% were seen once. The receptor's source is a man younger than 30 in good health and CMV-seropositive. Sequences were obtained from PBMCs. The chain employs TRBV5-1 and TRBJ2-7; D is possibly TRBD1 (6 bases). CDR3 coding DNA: TGCGCCAGCAGCTTGTTCCTGGGGGCCCACTACGAGCAGTACTTC. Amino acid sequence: CASSLFLGAHYEQYF.